The 7 T cell receptor beta chains reported below all come from one sample, sequenced in a study of blood T cell repertoires in COVID-19. Profiling relied on immunoSEQ multiplex PCR, and the TCRdb table lists in-frame clones only, not all of them. The repertoire holds approximately 350,000 clones, with 75% to 90% as singletons. Sequenced input: peripheral blood. These receptors all stem from a woman between 45 and 60 years old with COVID-19, enrolled during active disease.

This chain connects TRBV11-2 to TRBJ1-1; the match to TRBD1 covers 10 bases. Germline assignment: CDR1 SGHAT and CDR2 FQNNGV. The CDR3 length is 16 residues. Trimming cost V 4 bases and J 0 bases; bases outside gene matches: 5. The CDR3 region is CASSSGQGIMNTEAFF. DNA of the CDR3: TGTGCCAGCAGCTCGGGACAGGGGATTATGAACACTGAAGCTTTCTTT.

The J gene is TRBJ1-2, the V gene TRBV27; 10 nucleotides match TRBD1. Losses at the gene ends were 2 bases for V and 2 bases for J; bases not matched to a gene: 5. The CDR3 is 16 residues long. Germline V gene data show CDR1 as MNHEY and CDR2 as SMNVEV (reference sequence). In nucleotides, the CDR3 is TGTGCCAGCAGTTTAATCGGGACAGGGGTGAACTATGGCTACACCTTC. Encoded protein: CASSLIGTGVNYGYTF.

This chain uses TRBV6-6 with TRBJ1-3; the D gene is possibly TRBD1 (5 bases). Germline-derived CDR1 and CDR2 are MNHNY and SVGAGI (reference sequence). Trimming shortened V by 5 bases and J by 4 bases, and 6 bases separated the two germline ends. The CDR3 consists of 12 residues. DNA for the CDR3: TGTGCCAGCAGTCCAGGGGGAAACACCATATATTTT. This encodes CASSPGGNTIYF.

This sequence joins TRBV5-1 and TRBJ2-3; the D gene is possibly TRBD2 (6 bases). The CDR3 covers 17 residues. CDR1 and CDR2 (germline): SGHRS, YFSETQ. The V and J ends lost 4 bases and 7 bases respectively, with 25 bases between them. The CDR3 region is CASSPAPGLGGMNTQYF. The CDR3 nucleotides are TGCGCCAGCAGCCCGGCCCCCGGTTTGGGGGGTATGAATACGCAGTATTTT.

This clone was counted a few times. This sequence joins TRBV11-3 and TRBJ2-1; 8 bases align to TRBD2. Germline-derived CDR1 and CDR2 are SGHNT and YENEEA. The CDR3 totals 14 residues. V shed 5 bases and J 8 bases; nucleotides not matched to a gene: 8. Here the CDR3 reads CASSIASGSDEQFF. CDR3 bases: TGTGCCAGCAGCATCGCTAGCGGGTCGGATGAGCAGTTCTTC.

The J gene is TRBJ2-7, the V gene TRBV18; D possibly corresponds to TRBD2 (5 bases). This CDR3 has 14 residues. The germline CDR1 and CDR2 sequences are KGHSH and LQKENI. V shed 3 bases and J shed 0 bases, with 9 bases lying between them. This CDR3 reads CASSPRRDSYEQYF. The CDR3 nucleotides read TGTGCCAGCTCACCCAGACGGGACTCCTACGAGCAGTACTTC.

The chain joins TRBV11-2 to TRBJ1-1; possible D gene TRBD1, 6 bases. The germline CDR1 and CDR2 sequences are SGHAT and FQNNGV. The CDR3 extends over 17 amino acids. V lost 4 bases and J lost 5, with 23 bases in between. CDR3 in amino acids: CASSSGPGQAKLTEAFF. In nucleotides, the CDR3 is TGTGCCAGCAGCTCTGGACCGGGACAAGCTAAACTAACTGAAGCTTTCTTT.